Shown below are 8 T cell receptor beta chains from a single sample sequenced in a study of spatial heterogeneity in lung cancer. The time point was: sample taken at primary tumor resection. Unsorted whole RNA of tumor, nontumor lung or frozen PBMC was sequenced. TCRdb passed the 5' RACE reads through MiXCR, listing each CDR3 protein once. This sample has around 19,000 distinct CDR3 sequences; 19% occur once, and the top ten carry around 15%. This material consisted of PBMCs, taken at surgery. The receptors come from a male donor with early-stage non-small cell lung cancer.

The V gene is TRBV7-8, the J gene TRBJ1-6, with D hard to call. Per the germline V gene, CDR1 is SGHVS and CDR2 is FQNEAQ. V was clipped by 5 bases and J by 14 bases, with 13 bases between them. This CDR3 spans 12 amino acids. CDR3 DNA sequence: TGTGCCAGCAGCAAAGATTTTTTGGCCCTCCACTTT. It specifies CASSKDFLALHF.

Worth noting for this clonotype: Possible read error: a much larger clone is one base away. CDR3 in amino acids: CASSLQGWAEVFF. The CDR3 DNA reads TGTGCCAGTAGTCTACAGGGTTGGGCTGAAGTTTTCTTT. V is TRBV19 and J is TRBJ1-1; possibly TRBD1 for D (6 bases). CDR1 and CDR2 (germline): LNHDA, SQIVND (reference sequence). The CDR3 is made up of 13 amino acids. The whole variable domain, remainder taken from reference TRBV19 and TRBJ1-1, is DGGITQSPKYLFRKEGQNVTLSCEQNLNHDAMYWYRQDPGQGLRLIYYSQIVNDFQKGDIAEGYSVSREKKESFPLTVTSAQKNPTAFYLCASSLQGWAEVFFGQGTRLTVV.

This sequence joins TRBV10-3 and TRBJ2-2; unclear D gene. V lost 5 bases and J 4 bases, leaving 5 bases between the germline ends. Germline V gene data show CDR1 as ENHRY and CDR2 as SYGVKD. This CDR3 is 12 amino acids long. CDR3 nucleotides: TGTGCCATCAGTTATAGCACCGGGGAGCTGTTTTTT. Its protein is CAISYSTGELFF.

The rearrangement uses TRBV28 and TRBJ1-2; the D gene is possibly TRBD1 (5 bases). This CDR3 region has 12 residues. Trimming took 3 bases from V and 8 from J, leaving 10 bases between them. CDR1 and CDR2 from the germline V gene are MDHEN and SYDVKM. The CDR3 protein is CASSLQGFGYTF. CDR3 sequence (DNA): TGTGCCAGCAGTTTGCAGGGTTTCGGCTACACCTTC.

This chain links TRBV19 with TRBJ1-2; 9 positions agree with TRBD1. Germline trimming cut 4 bases from V and 6 bases from J; bases unmatched to any gene: 3. The CDR3 spans 13 residues. Germline values: CDR1 LNHDA, CDR2 SQIVND (reference sequence). The CDR3 sequence: CASSTTGGDGYTF. The CDR3 region has the DNA TGTGCCAGTAGTACGACAGGGGGTGATGGCTACACCTTC.

By its share, this clonotype is medium-sized. The gene calls are TRBV4-2 and TRBJ1-1; the D gene is possibly TRBD1 (6 bases). This CDR3 spans 14 amino acids. V was cut by 1 base and J by 1 base, with 7 bases left in between. CDR1 is LGHNA, CDR2 YNFKEQ, per germline. CDR3 residues: CASSQGGQNTEAFF. The CDR3 DNA sequence: TGTGCCAGCAGCCAAGGGGGACAGAACACTGAAGCTTTCTTT.

Judged by abundance, this clonotype is medium-sized. The chain has TRBV5-1 and TRBJ1-1; D is unresolved. The CDR3 totals 14 residues. Germline CDR1 and CDR2: SGHRS and YFSETQ. The V gene lost 0 bases and the J gene lost 0 bases, with 6 bases spanning the gap. DNA of the CDR3: TGCGCCAGCAGCTTGGATGGCGTGAACACTGAAGCTTTCTTT. The encoded protein is CASSLDGVNTEAFF.

This clonotype has just a few counts. This sequence joins TRBV6-5 and TRBJ2-1; weak D call: TRBD1 (6 bases). V was pared by 3 bases and J by 7 bases, with 10 bases between. The CDR3 sequence is 13 residues long. Germline values: CDR1 MNHEY, CDR2 SVGAGI. The CDR3 here is CASSYSGANEQFF. The CDR3, as DNA: TGTGCCAGCAGTTATTCAGGGGCGAATGAGCAGTTCTTC.